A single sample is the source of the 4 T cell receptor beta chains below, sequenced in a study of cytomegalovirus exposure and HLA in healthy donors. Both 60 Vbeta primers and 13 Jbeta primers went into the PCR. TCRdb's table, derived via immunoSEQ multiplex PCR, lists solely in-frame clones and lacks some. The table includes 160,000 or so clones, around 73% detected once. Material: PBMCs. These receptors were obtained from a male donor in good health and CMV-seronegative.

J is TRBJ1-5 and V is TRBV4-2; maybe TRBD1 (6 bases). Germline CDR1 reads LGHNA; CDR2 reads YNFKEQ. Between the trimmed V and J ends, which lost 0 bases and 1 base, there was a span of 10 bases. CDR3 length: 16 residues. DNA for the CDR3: TGTGCCAGCAGCCAAGAGGCAGGGGTCAGCAATCAGCCCCAGCATTTT. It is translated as CASSQEAGVSNQPQHF.

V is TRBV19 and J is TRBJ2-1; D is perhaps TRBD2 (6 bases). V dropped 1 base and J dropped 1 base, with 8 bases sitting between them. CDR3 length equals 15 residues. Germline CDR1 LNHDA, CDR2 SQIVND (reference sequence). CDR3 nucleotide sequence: TGTGCCAGTAGTATAGCGGGGGTTTCCTACAATGAGCAGTTCTTC. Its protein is CASSIAGVSYNEQFF.

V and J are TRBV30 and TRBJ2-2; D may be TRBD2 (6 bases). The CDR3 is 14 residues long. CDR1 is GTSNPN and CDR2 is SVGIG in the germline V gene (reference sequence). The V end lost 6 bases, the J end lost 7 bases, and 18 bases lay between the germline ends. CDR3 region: CACPVGWGDGELFF. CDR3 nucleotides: TGTGCCTGCCCAGTGGGGTGGGGGGACGGGGAGCTGTTTTTT. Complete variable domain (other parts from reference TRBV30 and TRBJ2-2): SQTIHQWPATLVQPVGSPLSLECTVEGTSNPNLYWYRQAAGRGLQLLFYSVGIGQISSEVPQNLSASRPQDRQFILSSKKLLLSDSGFYLCACPVGWGDGELFFGEGSRLTVL.

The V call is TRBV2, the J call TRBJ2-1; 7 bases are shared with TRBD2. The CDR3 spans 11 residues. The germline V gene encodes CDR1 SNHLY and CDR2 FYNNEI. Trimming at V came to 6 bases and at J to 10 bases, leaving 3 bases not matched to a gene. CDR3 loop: CASRTGREQFF. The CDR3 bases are TGTGCCAGCAGGACCGGGAGGGAGCAGTTCTTC.